The 26 T cell receptor beta chains in this list originate from one sample, sequenced in a study of CD8+ T cells in alopecia areata (dated by TCRdb to between 2018 and 2020). Library method: the immunoSEQ multiplex PCR assay. To provide template for TCR sequencing, every sample had RNA extracted and reverse transcribed into cDNA. TCRdb carries this immuneACCESS record with in-frame sequences only. Its versions omit some clonotypes, under half of them owing to an unresolved V gene in the studies checked, with the rest unexplained. The sample table holds 100,000 to 120,000 clones, of which roughly 55% were seen once. The top ten hold around 25% of the sample. Specimen: NKG2D-low CD8+ T cells sorted from blood. In the paper's terms, the cell subset or site label means: sorted CD8+ NKG2D-low blood T cells. The receptors derive from a human donor with alopecia areata.

V and J are TRBV14 and TRBJ1-4; D remains unclear. Germline loops: CDR1 SGHDN, CDR2 FVKESK. The CDR3 covers 14 residues. V lost 5 bases to trimming and J lost 8 bases, with 15 bases between them. The CDR3 region has the DNA TGTGCCAGCAGCGGACCGCCTGTTGGAGAAAAACTGTTTTTT. It is translated as CASSGPPVGEKLFF.

The rearrangement uses TRBV5-1 and TRBJ2-3; D possibly corresponds to TRBD2 (6 bases). Trimming left V 3 bases short and J 0 bases short, with 23 bases between. CDR1 and CDR2 (germline): SGHRS, YFSETQ. CDR3 length: 19 residues. CDR3 sequence reads: CASSSLPDGSLRSTDTQYF. CDR3 DNA: TGCGCCAGCAGCTCGCTCCCAGACGGGAGTCTTCGGAGCACAGATACGCAGTATTTT.

The chain couples TRBV28 to TRBJ2-5; D may be TRBD1 (6 bases). CDR1 and CDR2 (germline): MDHEN, SYDVKM. This CDR3 region has 14 residues. Trimming stripped 5 bases from V and 7 bases from J, with 17 bases between. Written as DNA, the CDR3 is TGTGCCAGCAGTCCTTACAGGGCCCCGGGGACCCAGTACTTC. Protein: CASSPYRAPGTQYF.

This clone was picked up a small number of times. This chain uses TRBV29-1 with TRBJ1-5; tentatively, D is TRBD1 (5 bases). Trimming removed 5 bases from V and 6 bases from J, with 11 bases in between. The CDR3 loop spans 12 amino acids. CDR1 and CDR2 (germline): SQVTM, ANQGSEA. The chain's CDR3 is CSVSREGQPQHF. CDR3 coding DNA: TGCAGCGTTAGCAGGGAGGGTCAGCCCCAGCATTTT.

As concerns this clone: A junction boundary mismatches the germline segment, possibly from a read error. This same CDR3 is encoded by further DNA sequences in the sample. This rearrangement joins TRBV7-9 to TRBJ1-1, with D unresolved. Germline V gene lookup returns CDR1 SEHNR and CDR2 FQNEAQ (reference sequence). This CDR3 has 14 residues. CDR3 region: CASSQVSISTEAFF. As DNA, the CDR3 is TGCGCCAGCAGCCAAGTGTCTATCTCTACTGAAGCTTTCTTT.

V and J are TRBV7-6 and TRBJ2-5; D is perhaps TRBD1 (6 bases). The V gene lost 1 base and the J gene lost 11 bases, with 14 bases spanning the gap. Per germline, CDR1 SGHVS and CDR2 FNYEAQ. This CDR3 is built from 13 residues. The CDR3 reads CASSLETGWEQYF. In nucleotides, the CDR3 is TGTGCCAGCAGCTTAGAAACAGGGTGGGAGCAGTACTTC.

This clone was observed a few times. The V call is TRBV29-1, the J call TRBJ2-1; D might be TRBD1 or TRBD2, each matching 5 bases. This CDR3 contains 15 residues. The V end lost 6 bases, the J end lost 1 base, and 16 bases lay between the germline ends. The germline gives CDR1 SQVTM, CDR2 ANQGSEA. The CDR3 DNA follows: TGCAGCGTAAACGGGGCAGGGATATCCTACAATGAGCAGTTCTTC. Amino acid sequence: CSVNGAGISYNEQFF.

V and J are TRBV15 and TRBJ2-7; weak D call: TRBD1 (6 bases). Deletions cut 3 bases from V and 5 bases from J, with 20 bases between. The length of the CDR3 is 16 residues. Looked up from germline, CDR1 is LNHNV and CDR2 is YYDKDF (reference sequence). This CDR3 reads CATSSVRDTGQNEQYF. CDR3 nucleotides: TGTGCCACCAGCAGCGTCCGGGACACCGGACAAAACGAGCAGTACTTC.

The J gene is TRBJ1-2, the V gene TRBV7-8; D is ambiguous. Germline lookup yields CDR1 SGHVS and CDR2 FQNEAQ. This CDR3 is built from 14 residues. The ends were cut back, 2 bases at V and 3 bases at J, with 10 bases in the middle. In DNA form, the CDR3 reads TGTGCCAGCAGCTTATCAGCCAGCTACTATGGCTACACCTTC. It specifies CASSLSASYYGYTF.

The rearrangement joins TRBV19 to TRBJ2-7; a possible D gene is TRBD2 (7 bases). This CDR3 comprises 13 residues. Trimming left V 9 bases short and J 6 bases short, with 18 bases between. Germline values: CDR1 LNHDA, CDR2 SQIVND (reference sequence). CDR3 sequence (DNA): TGTGCCAGCGGAAGGGGGGGACTTCTCGAGCAGTACTTC. It encodes CASGRGGLLEQYF.

The rearrangement joins TRBV15 to TRBJ1-1; weak D call: TRBD1 (5 bases). The germline CDR1 and CDR2 sequences are LNHNV and YYDKDF (reference sequence). CDR3 length: 14 residues. V lost 8 bases and J 0 bases, leaving 13 bases between the germline ends. For the CDR3, the DNA is TGTGCCACCTCGCTTGACAGTATGAACACTGAAGCTTTCTTT. This gives the protein CATSLDSMNTEAFF.

The rearrangement links TRBV5-1 to TRBJ2-2; the D gene is possibly TRBD2 (5 bases). The CDR3 contains 12 residues. The V end was cut by 2 bases, the J end by 10 bases, with 9 bases between. Germline assignment: CDR1 SGHRS and CDR2 YFSETQ. The CDR3 DNA is TGCGCCAGCAGCTTCCCGGACTTGGAGCTGTTTTTT. Protein product: CASSFPDLELFF.

This clone turned up a few times. The chain recombines TRBV27 with TRBJ2-2, with D hard to call. The V and J ends lost 4 bases and 6 bases respectively, with 6 bases between them. There are 12 residues in the CDR3. Per germline, CDR1 MNHEY and CDR2 SMNVEV (reference sequence). The CDR3 loop reads CASSSIAGELFF. CDR3 coding DNA: TGTGCCAGCAGTTCGATTGCCGGGGAGCTGTTTTTT.

The V and J genes are TRBV6-1 and TRBJ2-1; D gene ambiguous. This CDR3 has 14 amino acids. Germline CDR1 MNHNS, CDR2 SASEGT. The germline V and J ends were trimmed by 6 bases and 6 bases, with 15 bases remaining between them. The CDR3: CASSRYELSNEQFF. In nucleotides, the CDR3 is TGTGCCAGCAGCCGATACGAACTCTCCAATGAGCAGTTCTTC.

The V and J genes are TRBV5-1 and TRBJ2-3; D not certain. CDR3 size: 12 residues. With 0 bases removed from V and 10 bases from J, the gap between germline ends came to 9 bases. The germline V gene encodes CDR1 SGHRS and CDR2 YFSETQ. CDR3 amino acids: CASSLDALSQYF. The CDR3 DNA reads as TGCGCCAGCAGCTTGGACGCCCTGTCGCAGTATTTT.

This clone was seen only once. J is TRBJ2-5 and V is TRBV19; D uncertain. CDR3 size: 13 residues. From germline, CDR1 is LNHDA and CDR2 SQIVND (reference sequence). Deletions cut 5 bases from V and 5 bases from J, with 12 bases between. CDR3 residues: CASSLGDMETQYF. CDR3 in DNA: TGTGCCAGTAGTCTAGGAGATATGGAGACCCAGTACTTC.

On this clone itself: This sample also contains other DNA sequences that code for the same CDR3. The chain's CDR3 is CASSLSGSGEQYF. In nucleotides, the CDR3 is TGTGCCAGCAGTTTGTCAGGGTCAGGCGAGCAGTACTTC. The gene calls are TRBV28 and TRBJ2-7, with D maybe TRBD1 (5 bases). Germline-derived CDR1 and CDR2 are MDHEN and SYDVKM. There are 13 residues in the CDR3. V was shortened by 3 bases and J by 6 bases, with 12 bases between the two germline ends.

The chain uses TRBV7-9 and TRBJ2-5; a weak D match, TRBD1 (6 bases). The ends were cut back, 5 bases at V and 5 bases at J, with 18 bases in the middle. This CDR3 contains 15 residues. Germline CDR1 is SEHNR and CDR2 is FQNEAQ (reference sequence). The CDR3 bases are TGTGCCAGCAGCACCTTAGCTGGGGGCGCGGAGACCCAGTACTTC. Translating it yields CASSTLAGGAETQYF.

The chain combines TRBV28 with TRBJ1-2; D ambiguous. CDR3 length equals 11 residues. V lost 5 bases to trimming and J lost 7 bases, with 8 bases between them. Germline V gene lookup returns CDR1 MDHEN and CDR2 SYDVKM. The CDR3 sequence is CASSRRGGYTF. CDR3 DNA: TGTGCCAGCAGTAGACGCGGTGGCTACACCTTC.

This CDR3 reads CASSLSLGAETQYF. The CDR3 nucleotides are TGTGCCAGCAGTTTATCGCTGGGGGCAGAGACCCAGTACTTC. J is TRBJ2-5 and V is TRBV27, with D possibly TRBD1 on 6 matching bases. Germline V gives CDR1 MNHEY, CDR2 SMNVEV (reference sequence). The CDR3 is 14 residues long. Trimming shortened V by 0 bases and J by 4 bases, and 9 bases separated the two germline ends.

This rearrangement joins TRBV7-9 to TRBJ2-5; the match to TRBD2 covers 9 bases. The CDR3 length is 15 residues. V lost 7 bases, J lost 3 bases, and 9 bases stayed unmatched. Germline V gene sequence: CDR1 SEHNR, CDR2 FQNEAQ (reference sequence). CDR3 sequence reads: CASKPLASGEETQYF. The CDR3 bases are TGTGCCAGCAAACCGCTGGCTAGCGGGGAAGAGACCCAGTACTTC.

The table lists this clone with a few counts. The chain recombines TRBV19 with TRBJ1-2; D is ambiguous. Germline CDR1 reads LNHDA; CDR2 reads SQIVND (reference sequence). The length of the CDR3 is 14 residues. Deletions cut 7 bases from V and 2 bases from J, with 14 bases between. The CDR3 loop is CASIPKGINYGYTF. The CDR3 DNA is TGTGCCAGTATCCCCAAAGGCATAAACTATGGCTACACCTTC.

The chain is built from TRBV13 and TRBJ1-1; the D gene is possibly TRBD1 (5 bases). V was pared by 3 bases and J by 1 base, with 9 bases between. CDR1 and CDR2 (germline): PRHDT, FYEKMQ (reference sequence). The CDR3 is made up of 14 amino acids. DNA of the CDR3: TGTGCCAGCAGCTTCGGTCAGGGGAACACTGAAGCTTTCTTT. Its translation: CASSFGQGNTEAFF.

The chain combines TRBV2 with TRBJ1-5; possible D gene TRBD1, 5 bases. This CDR3 is 13 amino acids long. Trimming shortened V by 8 bases and J by 4 bases, and 12 bases separated the two germline ends. Germline lookup yields CDR1 SNHLY and CDR2 FYNNEI. The CDR3 region has the DNA TGTGCCAGCGGGGGGGAATCTAATCAGCCCCAGCATTTT. Translation gives CASGGESNQPQHF.

The gene calls are TRBV27 and TRBJ2-1, with D possibly being TRBD1 (7 bases). CDR1 is MNHEY and CDR2 is SMNVEV in the germline V gene (reference sequence). The CDR3 length is 14 residues. Trimming took off 10 bases at V and 0 bases at J, with 13 bases between the two ends. This chain's CDR3 is CATGGQSSYNEQFF. CDR3 DNA: TGTGCCACCGGGGGACAGAGCTCCTACAATGAGCAGTTCTTC.

V usage is TRBV2 and J usage is TRBJ2-3; 9 bases agree with TRBD2. This CDR3 spans 14 amino acids. With V trimmed by 8 bases and J by 2 bases, 5 bases remained unmatched. Per the germline V gene, CDR1 is SNHLY and CDR2 is FYNNEI. The CDR3 DNA is TGTGCCAGCCAGGCGGGACTAGCCACAGATACGCAGTATTTT. It yields the protein CASQAGLATDTQYF.